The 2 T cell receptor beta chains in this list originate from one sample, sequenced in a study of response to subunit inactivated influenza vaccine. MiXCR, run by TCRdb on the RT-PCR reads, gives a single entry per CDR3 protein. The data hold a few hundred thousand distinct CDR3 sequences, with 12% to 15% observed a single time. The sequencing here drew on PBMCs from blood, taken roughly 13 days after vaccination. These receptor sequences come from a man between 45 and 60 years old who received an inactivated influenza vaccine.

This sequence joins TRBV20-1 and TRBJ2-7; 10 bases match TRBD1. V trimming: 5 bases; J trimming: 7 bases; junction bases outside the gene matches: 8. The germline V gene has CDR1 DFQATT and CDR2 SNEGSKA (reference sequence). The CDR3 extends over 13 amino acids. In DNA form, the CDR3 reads TGCAGTGCTGAGGGACAGGGGACGAGGGAGCAGTACTTC. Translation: CSAEGQGTREQYF.

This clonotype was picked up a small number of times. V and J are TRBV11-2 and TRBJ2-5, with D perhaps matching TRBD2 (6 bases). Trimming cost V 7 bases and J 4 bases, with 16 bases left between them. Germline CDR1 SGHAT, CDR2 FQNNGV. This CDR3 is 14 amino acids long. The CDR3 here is CASTPAGLLETQYF. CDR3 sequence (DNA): TGTGCCAGCACCCCGGCGGGGCTGTTAGAGACCCAGTACTTC.